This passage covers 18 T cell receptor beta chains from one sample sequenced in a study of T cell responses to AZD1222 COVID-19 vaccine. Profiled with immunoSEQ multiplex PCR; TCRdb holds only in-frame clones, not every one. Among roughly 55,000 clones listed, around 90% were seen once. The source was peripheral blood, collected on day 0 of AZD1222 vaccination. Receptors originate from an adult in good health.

Written as DNA, the CDR3 is TGCGCCAGCAGCCAAGATTACGACCGGAGATATGGCTACACCTTC. Protein: CASSQDYDRRYGYTF. The V and J genes are TRBV4-1 and TRBJ1-2; no reliable D call. The CDR3 covers 15 residues. CDR1 and CDR2 from the germline V gene are MGHRA and YSYEKL. Between the trimmed V and J ends, which lost 0 bases and 5 bases, there was a span of 13 bases.

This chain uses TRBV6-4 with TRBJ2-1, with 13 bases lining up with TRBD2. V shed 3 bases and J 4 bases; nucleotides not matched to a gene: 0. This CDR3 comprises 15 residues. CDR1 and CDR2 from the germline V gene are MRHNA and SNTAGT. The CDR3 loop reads CASSEGLAGYNEQFF. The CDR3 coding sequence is TGTGCCAGCAGTGAGGGACTAGCGGGGTACAATGAGCAGTTCTTC.

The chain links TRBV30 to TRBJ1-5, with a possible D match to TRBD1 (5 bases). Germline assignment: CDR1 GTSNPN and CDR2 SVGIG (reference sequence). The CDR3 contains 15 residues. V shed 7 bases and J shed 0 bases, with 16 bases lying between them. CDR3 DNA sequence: TGTGCCTCTGGAAGGGGAGGGTATAGCAATCAGCCCCAGCATTTT. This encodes CASGRGGYSNQPQHF.

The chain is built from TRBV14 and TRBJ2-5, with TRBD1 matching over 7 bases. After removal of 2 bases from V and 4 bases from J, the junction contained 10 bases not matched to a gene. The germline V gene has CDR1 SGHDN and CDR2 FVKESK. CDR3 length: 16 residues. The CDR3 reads CASSQLTGVPLETQYF. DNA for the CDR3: TGTGCCAGCAGCCAATTAACAGGGGTTCCCCTAGAGACCCAGTACTTC. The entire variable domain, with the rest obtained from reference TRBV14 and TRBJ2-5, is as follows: EAGVTQFPSHSVIEKGQTVTLRCDPISGHDNLYWYRRVMGKEIKFLLHFVKESKQDESGMPNNRFLAERTGGTYSTLKVQPAELEDSGVYFCASSQLTGVPLETQYFGPGTRLLVL.

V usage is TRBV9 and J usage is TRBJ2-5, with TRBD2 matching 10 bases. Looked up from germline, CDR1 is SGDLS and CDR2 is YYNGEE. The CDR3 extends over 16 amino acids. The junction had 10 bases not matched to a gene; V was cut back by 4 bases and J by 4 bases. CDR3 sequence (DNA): TGTGCCAGCAGCCCTCCGGGGACTAGCGCAATAGAGACCCAGTACTTC. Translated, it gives CASSPPGTSAIETQYF.

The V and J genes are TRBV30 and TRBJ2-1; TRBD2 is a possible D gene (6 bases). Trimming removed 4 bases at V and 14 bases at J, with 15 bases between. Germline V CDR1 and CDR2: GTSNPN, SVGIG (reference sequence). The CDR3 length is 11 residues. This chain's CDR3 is CAWTTGRMEFF. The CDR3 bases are TGTGCCTGGACCACGGGGAGGATGGAGTTCTTC.

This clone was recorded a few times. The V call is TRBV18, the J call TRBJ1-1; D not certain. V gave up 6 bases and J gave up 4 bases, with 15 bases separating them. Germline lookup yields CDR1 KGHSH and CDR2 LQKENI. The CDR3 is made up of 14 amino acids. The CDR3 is CASSLTPFLTEAFF. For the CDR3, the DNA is TGTGCCAGCTCTTTGACTCCGTTTCTCACTGAAGCTTTCTTT.

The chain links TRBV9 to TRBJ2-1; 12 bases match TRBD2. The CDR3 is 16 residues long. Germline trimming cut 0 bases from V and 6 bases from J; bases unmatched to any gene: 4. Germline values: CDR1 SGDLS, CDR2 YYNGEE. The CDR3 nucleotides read TGTGCCAGCAGCGTAGGGACTAGCGGGACCCTCAATGAGCAGTTCTTC. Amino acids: CASSVGTSGTLNEQFF.

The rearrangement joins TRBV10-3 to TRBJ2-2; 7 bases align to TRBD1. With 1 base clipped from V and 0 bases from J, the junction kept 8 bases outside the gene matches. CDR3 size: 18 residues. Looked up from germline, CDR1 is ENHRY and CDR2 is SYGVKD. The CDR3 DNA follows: TGTGCCATCAGTGAGTGGCCCGGGACAGCAGCGAACACCGGGGAGCTGTTTTTT. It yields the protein CAISEWPGTAANTGELFF.

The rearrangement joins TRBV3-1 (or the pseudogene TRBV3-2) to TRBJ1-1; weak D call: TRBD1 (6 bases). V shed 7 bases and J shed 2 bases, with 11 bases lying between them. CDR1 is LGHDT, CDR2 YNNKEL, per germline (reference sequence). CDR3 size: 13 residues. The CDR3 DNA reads TGTGCCAGCATAAAACAGGGCAACACTGAAGCTTTCTTT. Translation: CASIKQGNTEAFF.

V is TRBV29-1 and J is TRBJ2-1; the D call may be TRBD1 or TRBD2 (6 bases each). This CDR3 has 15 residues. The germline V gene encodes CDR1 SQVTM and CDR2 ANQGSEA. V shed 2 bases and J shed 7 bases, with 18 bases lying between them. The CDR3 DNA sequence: TGCAGCGTTGAAAGGCGGGACATTCCTCGTAATGAGCAGTTCTTC. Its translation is CSVERRDIPRNEQFF.

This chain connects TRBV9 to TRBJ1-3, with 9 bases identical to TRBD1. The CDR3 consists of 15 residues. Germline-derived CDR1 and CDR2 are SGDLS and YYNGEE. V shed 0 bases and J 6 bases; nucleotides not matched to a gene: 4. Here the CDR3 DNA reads TGTGCCAGCAGCGTAGCGGGACAGGGACCAAACACCATATATTTT. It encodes CASSVAGQGPNTIYF.

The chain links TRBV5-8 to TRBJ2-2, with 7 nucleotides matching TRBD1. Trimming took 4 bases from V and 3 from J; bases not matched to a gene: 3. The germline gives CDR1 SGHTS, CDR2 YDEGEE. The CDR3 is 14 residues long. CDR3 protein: CASSAGGDTGELFF. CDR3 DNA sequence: TGTGCCAGCAGCGCAGGGGGTGACACCGGGGAGCTGTTTTTT. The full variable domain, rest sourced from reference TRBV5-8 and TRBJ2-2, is EAGVTQSPTHLIKTRGQQATLRCSPISGHTSVYWYQQALGLGLQFLLWYDEGEERNRGNFPPRFSGRQFPNYSSELNVNALELEDSALYLCASSAGGDTGELFFGEGSRLTVL.

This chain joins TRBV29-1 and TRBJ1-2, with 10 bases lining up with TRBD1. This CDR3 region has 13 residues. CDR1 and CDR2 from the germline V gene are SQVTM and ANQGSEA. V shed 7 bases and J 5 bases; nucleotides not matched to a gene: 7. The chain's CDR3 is CSAPGQGQYGYTF. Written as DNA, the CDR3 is TGCAGCGCCCCGGGACAGGGGCAATATGGCTACACCTTC.

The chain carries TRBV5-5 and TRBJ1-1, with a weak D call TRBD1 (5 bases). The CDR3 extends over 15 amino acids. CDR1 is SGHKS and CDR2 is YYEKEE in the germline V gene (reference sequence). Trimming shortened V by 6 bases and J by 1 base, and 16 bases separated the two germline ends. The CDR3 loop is CASKSWTLPNTEAFF. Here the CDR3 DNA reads TGTGCCAGCAAGTCCTGGACATTACCGAACACTGAAGCTTTCTTT. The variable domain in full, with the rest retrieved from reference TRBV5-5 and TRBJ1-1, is DAGVTQSPTHLIKTRGQQVTLRCSPISGHKSVSWYQQVLGQGPQFIFQYYEKEERGRGNFPDRFSARQFPNYSSELNVNALLLGDSALYLCASKSWTLPNTEAFFGQGTRLTVV.

Here the CDR3 reads CSALAGTGSRQYF. The CDR3 region has the DNA TGCAGCGCCCTTGCCGGGACGGGATCTCGGCAGTACTTC. This chain uses TRBV29-1 with TRBJ2-7; TRBD1 or TRBD2 may be the D gene (5 bases each). The V end was cut by 7 bases, the J end by 9 bases, with 22 bases between. Germline-derived CDR1 and CDR2 are SQVTM and ANQGSEA. This CDR3 is 13 amino acids long.

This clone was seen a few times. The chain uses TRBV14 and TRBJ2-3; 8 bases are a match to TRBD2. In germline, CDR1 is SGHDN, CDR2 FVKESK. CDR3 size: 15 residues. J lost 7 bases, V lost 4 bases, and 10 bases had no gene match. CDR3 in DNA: TGTGCCAGCAGCCCCATCGGGGGGGCTTCCAATACGCAGTATTTT. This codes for CASSPIGGASNTQYF.

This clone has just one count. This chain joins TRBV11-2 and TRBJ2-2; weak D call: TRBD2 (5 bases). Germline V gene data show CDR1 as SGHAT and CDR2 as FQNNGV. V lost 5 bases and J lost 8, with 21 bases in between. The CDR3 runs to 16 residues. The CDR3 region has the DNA TGTGCCAGCAGCCCCCACCCGGGATCACACCCAGGGGAGCTGTTTTTT. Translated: CASSPHPGSHPGELFF.